The TCR beta chain under discussion was sequenced for a study of T cells in Graves' hyperthyroidism and ophthalmopathy (dated by TCRdb to between 2018 and 2020). Describing the broader study: Peripheral blood was sampled at the time of initial diagnosis, prior to any treatment. According to the paper, TCR Vbeta CDR3 sequencing was carried out on more than 120 peripheral blood samples, which came from over 40 ophthalmopathy, under 85 hyperthyroidism and about 17 progressor patients. In roughly six Graves' hyperthyroidism patients, the study also compared T-cell repertoires from thyroid tissue with T-cell repertoires from blood. Prospective prediction of ophthalmopathy was tested in an independent validation cohort consisting of some 18 hyperthyroidism patients and approximately 16 patients who later progressed to ophthalmopathy. Following sampling, methimazole starting at 30 mg daily was given to hyperthyroidism patients, and high-dose intravenous methylprednisolone was given to ophthalmopathy patients. The 100 discovery patients were randomly split 7:3 into training and test sets. To identify distinguishing TCR V-J signatures, a discovery cohort of around 100 patients was used, comprising 43 with Graves' ophthalmopathy and 57 with stable Graves' hyperthyroidism. Overall study results and their limits: Sample size was not statistically predetermined, and investigators were not blinded to group allocation. Blood samples also contained most of the expanded thyroid clonotypes (frequency above 0.001), which suggests that blood repertoires may reflect thyroid immune responses. A model built on a 13 V-J signature distinguished ophthalmopathy from stable hyperthyroidism, reaching about 88% sensitivity and 81% to 83% specificity in cross-validation and 80%/75% in testing. In validation, the model predicted progression to ophthalmopathy a median of about 5.9 months before onset, with about 64% sensitivity and roughly 72% specificity.

TCR beta CDR3 regions were amplified from RNA transcripts. For the first round of RT-PCR on the TCR CDR3, the HTBI primer set was used together with the Qiagen OneStep RT-PCR kit. A second multiplex PCR round built the libraries, followed by size selection and purification. The libraries were sequenced on an Illumina HiSeq2000 using paired-end 100 bp reads. The authors processed their data as follows. SOAPnuke was used to process the raw data, with reads discarded if the reads contained adapters or uncalled bases, had a mean Phred below 15, or lacked an exact constant-primer or identifier match. COPE v1.2.5 was used to merge the high-quality paired reads, and each unique nucleotide sequence was defined as a clonotype. Clonotypes were aligned to IMGT TRBV, TRBD and TRBJ reference segments using MiTCR v1.1. The analysis included only V-J combinations with a frequency above 0.0001, which together covered around 99% of the repertoires. A TCS score was defined as the ratio between F50 (clonal expansion) and ExV (chaos), using BLOSUM62-based TCRdist between CDR3 peptides within each V-J. Welch's t-statistics and random forest reduced roughly 530 V-J features to 10 to 15, which were used in a naive Bayes classifier (R e1071). TCRdb reprocessed the public reads (quality trimming at Q25 with fastp, clone calling with MiXCR) and kept in-frame beta chains. When rows share a CDR3 protein, they turn into one entry using the most common DNA and genes. TCRdb, rather than the study authors, made the V and J calls. For this sample there are about 300,000 distinct CDR3 sequences; about an eighth appear just once. The ten most abundant clones make up approximately 8.6% of the sample.

Hyperthyroidism patients were newly diagnosed, with disease duration under 2 months, and aged 18 to 65 years. Any patient with an uncontrolled infection, another autoimmune disease, pregnancy or lactation was excluded. Clinical symptoms, serum thyroxine and TRAb, thyroid ultrasound, and orbital computed tomography formed the basis for the diagnoses. Blood from progressor patients was collected at the time of first diagnosis with hyperthyroidism, before any ophthalmopathy symptoms had appeared. Ficoll-Paque density gradient centrifugation was used to isolate PBMCs from around 9.1 ml of fresh peripheral blood. Progressor patients were defined as those initially diagnosed with Graves' hyperthyroidism in whom ophthalmopathy developed during follow-up. Total RNA was extracted using Trizol reagent, and RNA quality was assessed on an Agilent 2100 Bioanalyzer. This clonotype was counted at least ten times. Its antigen target is currently unknown. Per-nucleotide qualities are absent, and no much larger clonotype sits a single base away.

The origin of this receptor is a woman in her 30s with Graves' hyperthyroidism that later progressed to Graves' ophthalmopathy. The material sequenced was blood.

The bases are TGTGCCAGCAGCGGGACTAGCGCCTACAATGAGCAGTTCTTC. It specifies CASSGTSAYNEQFF. Rearrangement joined TRBV25-1 to TRBJ2-1; 10 bases in the junction line up with TRBD2. The CDR3 spans 14 residues, from the cysteine through the phenylalanine. Of all the DNA, just the CDR3 is kept, 42 bases in frame from base 1. CDR1 MGHDK and CDR2 SYGVNS were looked up in the germline V gene. V is trimmed back by 6 bases and J by 2 bases, and the junction contains 1 base that no gene match accounts for. The variable domain in full, with residues beyond the CDR3 obtained from the reference TRBV25-1 and TRBJ2-1 genes, is EADIYQTPRYLVIGTGKKITLECSQTMGHDKMYWYQQDPGMELHLIHYSYGVNSTEKGDLSSESTVSRIRTEHFPLTLESARPSHTSQYLCASSGTSAYNEQFFGPGTRLTVL.